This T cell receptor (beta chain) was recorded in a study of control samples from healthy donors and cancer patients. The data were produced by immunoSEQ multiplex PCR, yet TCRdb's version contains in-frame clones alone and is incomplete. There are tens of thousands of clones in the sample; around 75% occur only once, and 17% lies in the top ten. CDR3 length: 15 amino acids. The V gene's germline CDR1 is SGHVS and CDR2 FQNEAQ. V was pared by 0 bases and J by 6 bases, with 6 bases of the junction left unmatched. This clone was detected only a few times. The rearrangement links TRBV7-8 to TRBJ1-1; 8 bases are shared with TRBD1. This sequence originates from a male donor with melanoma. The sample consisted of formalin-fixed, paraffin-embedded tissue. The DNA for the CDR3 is TGTGCCAGCAGCTTAGCGCTTGGCAGGGGGCCTGAAGCTTTCTTT. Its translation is CASSLALGRGPEAFF.